Listed below are T cell receptor beta chains from one sample, sequenced in a study of shared clonotypes between healthy human individuals. TCRdb keeps only in-frame clones here, not all; method: immunoSEQ multiplex PCR. Of about 1,500,000 clones in the sample, roughly 96% are singletons; the top ten hold approximately 1.1%. The source material was naive CD4+ T cells sorted from blood. The receptors here all came from a man aged 25-45 years in good health. The CDR3 runs from the conserved cysteine through the conserved F or W. D genes are given only for firm matches. The size entry is marked missing in some rows and otherwise reads once, few, many or a size class.

-,-,TRBJ2-3,TRBV18,17,CASSPLSSGRFADTQYF,TGTGCCAGCTCACCGCTCTCTTCCGGGCGTTTTGCAGATACGCAGTATTTT
-,-,TRBJ1-1,TRBV28,18,CASSLWRGEPLRPSEAFF,TGTGCCAGCAGTTTATGGCGGGGGGAACCTTTACGCCCCTCTGAAGCTTTCTTT
once,-,TRBJ1-1,TRBV27,18,CASSLWRGRGPGNTEAFF,TGTGCCAGCAGTTTATGGAGGGGCAGGGGCCCTGGGAACACTGAAGCTTTCTTT
-,-,TRBJ2-7,TRBV13,14,CASSLTRSMYEQYF,TGTGCCAGCAGCTTAACTAGGTCAATGTACGAGCAGTACTTC
-,-,TRBJ2-5,TRBV5-5,13,CASSWEGEETQYF,TGTGCCAGCAGCTGGGAGGGGGAAGAGACCCAGTACTTC
-,-,TRBJ2-2,TRBV5-1,16,CASSLSLRGNTGELFF,TGCGCCAGCAGCTTGAGTCTTCGGGGGAACACCGGGGAGCTGTTTTTT
-,-,TRBJ2-1,TRBV28,14,CASSRTLSYNEQFF,TGTGCCAGCAGTCGGACACTTTCCTACAATGAGCAGTTCTTC
-,TRBD2,TRBJ2-7,TRBV5-4,15,CASSSRTSGSYEQYF,TGTGCCAGCAGCTCCCGCACTAGCGGGAGCTACGAGCAGTACTTC
-,-,TRBJ2-7,TRBV15,17,CATSRVGGQRNTYEQYF,TGTGCCACCAGCAGAGTAGGAGGACAGCGTAACACCTACGAGCAGTACTTC
-,-,TRBJ2-7,TRBV6-5,12,CASMGTPYEQYF,TGTGCCAGCATGGGGACACCATACGAGCAGTACTTC
once,TRBD1,TRBJ1-1,TRBV29-1,12,CSAGGRATEAFF,TGCAGCGCAGGGGGGAGGGCCACTGAAGCTTTCTTT
-,TRBD2,TRBJ2-4,TRBV7-9,16,CASSFGTSGSKNIQYF,TGTGCCAGCAGCTTCGGGACTAGCGGGTCCAAAAACATTCAGTACTTC
-,TRBD1,TRBJ2-7,TRBV10-3,14,CAISVDRDLNEQYF,TGTGCCATCAGTGTCGACAGGGATCTCAACGAGCAGTACTTC
-,TRBD1,TRBJ2-1,TRBV28,14,CASSTGEGYNEQFF,TGTGCCAGCAGTACAGGGGAAGGCTACAATGAGCAGTTCTTC